Each of the 3 T cell receptor beta chains below was sequenced from the same sample in a study of T-cell memory formation after mild COVID-19. TCRdb reprocessed the 5' RACE reads via MiXCR and lists one record per CDR3 protein. The table has under 350,000 distinct CDR3 sequences, 15% to 20% seen once. The sample comprised PBMCs or a T cell subset sorted from them (not recorded which). The receptors stem from a man between 18 and 35 years old who had mild COVID-19 (a few samples of this study predate the infection). Cell type and time point are not known.

This clonotype was counted at least ten times. V usage is TRBV24-1 and J usage is TRBJ2-7, with TRBD1 identical over 8 bases. The CDR3 runs to 15 residues. Trimming took 11 bases from V and 7 from J; bases not matched to a gene: 18. Germline CDR1 KGHDR, CDR2 SFDVKD. Written as DNA, the CDR3 is TGTGCCAACCTCCCCAAGGACAGGGAGGTGAGGGAGCAGTACTTC. Its translation: CANLPKDREVREQYF.

This clonotype was seen more than once but under ten times. The chain couples TRBV7-9 to TRBJ2-1; no reliable D call. CDR3 length: 14 amino acids. Trimming removed 5 bases at V and 10 bases at J, with 18 bases between. Looked up from germline, CDR1 is SEHNR and CDR2 is FQNEAQ (reference sequence). The CDR3 nucleotides are TGTGCCAGCAGCCCGGGTACGGCAGCGAGGGAGCAGTTCTTC. It is translated as CASSPGTAAREQFF. Complete variable domain (other parts from reference TRBV7-9 and TRBJ2-1): DTGVSQNPRHKITKRGQNVTFRCDPISEHNRLYWYRQTLGQGPEFLTYFQNEAQLEKSRLLSDRFSAERPKGSFSTLEIQRTEQGDSAMYLCASSPGTAAREQFFGPGTRLTVL.

The chain links TRBV11-2 to TRBJ2-1, with D uncertain. V dropped 0 bases and J dropped 9 bases, with 12 bases sitting between them. Germline V lookup: CDR1 SGHAT, CDR2 FQNNGV. The CDR3 sequence is 14 residues long. In nucleotides, the CDR3 is TGTGCCAGCAGCTTAGATCGGCTTTCTGGTGAGCAGTTCTTC. It is translated as CASSLDRLSGEQFF.